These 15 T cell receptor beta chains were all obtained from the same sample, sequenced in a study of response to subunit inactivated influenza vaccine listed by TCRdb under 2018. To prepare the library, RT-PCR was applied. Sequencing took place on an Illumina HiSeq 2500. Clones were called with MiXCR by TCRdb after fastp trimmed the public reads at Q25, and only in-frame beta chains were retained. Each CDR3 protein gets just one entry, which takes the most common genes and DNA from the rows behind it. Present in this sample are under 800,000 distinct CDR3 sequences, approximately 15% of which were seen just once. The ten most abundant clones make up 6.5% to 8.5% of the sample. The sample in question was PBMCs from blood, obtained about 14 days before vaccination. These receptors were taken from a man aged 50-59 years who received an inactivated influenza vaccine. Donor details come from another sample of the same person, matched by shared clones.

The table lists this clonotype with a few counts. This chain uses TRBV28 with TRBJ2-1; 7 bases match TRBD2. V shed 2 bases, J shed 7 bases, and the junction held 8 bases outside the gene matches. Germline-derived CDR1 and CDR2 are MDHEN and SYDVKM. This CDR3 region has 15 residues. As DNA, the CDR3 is TGTGCCAGCAGTTTAGGAGTGAGGGGAGGGAATGAGCAGTTCTTC. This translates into CASSLGVRGGNEQFF.

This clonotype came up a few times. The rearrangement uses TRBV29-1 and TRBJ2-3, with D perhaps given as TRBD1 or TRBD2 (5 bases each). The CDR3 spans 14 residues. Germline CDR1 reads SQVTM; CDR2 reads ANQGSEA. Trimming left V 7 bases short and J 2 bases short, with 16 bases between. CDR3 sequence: CSAFGTLLTDTQYF. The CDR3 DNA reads TGCAGCGCTTTCGGGACCCTCCTCACAGATACGCAGTATTTT.

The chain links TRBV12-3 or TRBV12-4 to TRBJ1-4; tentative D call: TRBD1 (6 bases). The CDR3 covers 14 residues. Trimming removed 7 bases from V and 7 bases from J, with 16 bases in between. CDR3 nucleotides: TGTGCCAGCACCCTGAGGGGGACTCTTGAAAAACTGTTTTTT. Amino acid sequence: CASTLRGTLEKLFF.

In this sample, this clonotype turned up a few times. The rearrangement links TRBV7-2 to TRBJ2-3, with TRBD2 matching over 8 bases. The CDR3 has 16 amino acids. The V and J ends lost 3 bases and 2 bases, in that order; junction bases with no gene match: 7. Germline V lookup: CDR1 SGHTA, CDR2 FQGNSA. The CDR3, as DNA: TGTGCCAGCAGCTTGAAGCGGGGGTTGAACACAGATACGCAGTATTTT. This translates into CASSLKRGLNTDTQYF.

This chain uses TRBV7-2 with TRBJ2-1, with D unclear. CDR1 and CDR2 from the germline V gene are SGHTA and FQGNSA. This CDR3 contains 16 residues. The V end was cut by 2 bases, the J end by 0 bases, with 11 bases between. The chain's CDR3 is CASSLSPASSYNEQFF. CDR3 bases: TGTGCCAGCAGCTTATCTCCGGCGAGCTCCTACAATGAGCAGTTCTTC.

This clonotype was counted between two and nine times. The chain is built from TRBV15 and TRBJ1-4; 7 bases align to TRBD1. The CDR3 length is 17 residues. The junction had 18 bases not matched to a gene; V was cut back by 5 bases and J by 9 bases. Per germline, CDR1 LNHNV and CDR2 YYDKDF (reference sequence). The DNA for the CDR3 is TGTGCCACCAGCGGACCCCCGGAGGAGACAGGGATAAAAAAACTGTTTTTT. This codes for CATSGPPEETGIKKLFF.

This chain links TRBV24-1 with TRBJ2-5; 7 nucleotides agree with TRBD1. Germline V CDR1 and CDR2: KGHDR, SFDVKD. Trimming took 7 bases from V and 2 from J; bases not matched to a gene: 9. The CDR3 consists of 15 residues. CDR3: CATSRPGTAQETQYF. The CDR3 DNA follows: TGTGCCACCAGCCGTCCTGGGACAGCTCAAGAGACCCAGTACTTC.

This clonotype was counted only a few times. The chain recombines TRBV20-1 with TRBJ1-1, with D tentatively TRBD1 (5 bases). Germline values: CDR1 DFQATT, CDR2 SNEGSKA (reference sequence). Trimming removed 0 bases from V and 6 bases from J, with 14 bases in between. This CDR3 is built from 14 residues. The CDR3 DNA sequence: TGCAGTGCTAGAGATCCTCGGGGCAGCTCTGAAGCTTTCTTT. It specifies CSARDPRGSSEAFF.

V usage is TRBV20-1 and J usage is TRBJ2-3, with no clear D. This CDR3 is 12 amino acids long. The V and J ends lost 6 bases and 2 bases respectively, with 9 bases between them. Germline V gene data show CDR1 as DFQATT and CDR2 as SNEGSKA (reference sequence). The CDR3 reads CSAERITDTQYF. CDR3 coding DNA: TGCAGTGCAGAGAGAATCACAGATACGCAGTATTTT.

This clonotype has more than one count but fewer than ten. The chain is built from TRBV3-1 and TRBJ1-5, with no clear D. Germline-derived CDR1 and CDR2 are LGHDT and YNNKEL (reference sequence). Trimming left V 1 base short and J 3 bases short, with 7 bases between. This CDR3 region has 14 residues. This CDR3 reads CASSQGSVNQPQHF. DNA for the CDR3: TGTGCCAGCAGCCAAGGCTCGGTCAATCAGCCCCAGCATTTT.

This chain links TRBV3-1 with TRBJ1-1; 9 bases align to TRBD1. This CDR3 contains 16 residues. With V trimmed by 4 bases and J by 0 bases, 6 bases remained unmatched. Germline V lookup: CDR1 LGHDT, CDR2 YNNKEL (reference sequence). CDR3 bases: TGTGCCAGCAGCCCCTGGGACAGGGTGATGAACACTGAAGCTTTCTTT. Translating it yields CASSPWDRVMNTEAFF.

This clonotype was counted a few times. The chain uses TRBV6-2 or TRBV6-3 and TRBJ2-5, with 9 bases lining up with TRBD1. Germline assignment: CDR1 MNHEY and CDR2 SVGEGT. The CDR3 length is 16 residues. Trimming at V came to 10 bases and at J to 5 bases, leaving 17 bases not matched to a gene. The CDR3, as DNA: TGTGCCACCAGAGGGACAGGGCAAAGATTATTGGAGACCCAGTACTTC. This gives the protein CATRGTGQRLLETQYF.

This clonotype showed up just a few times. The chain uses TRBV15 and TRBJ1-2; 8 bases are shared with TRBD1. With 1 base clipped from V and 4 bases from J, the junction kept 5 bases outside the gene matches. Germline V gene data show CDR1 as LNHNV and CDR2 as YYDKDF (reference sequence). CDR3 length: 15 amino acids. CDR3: CATSRAGGSIYGYTF. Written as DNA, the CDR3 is TGTGCCACCAGCAGAGCAGGGGGCTCTATCTATGGCTACACCTTC.

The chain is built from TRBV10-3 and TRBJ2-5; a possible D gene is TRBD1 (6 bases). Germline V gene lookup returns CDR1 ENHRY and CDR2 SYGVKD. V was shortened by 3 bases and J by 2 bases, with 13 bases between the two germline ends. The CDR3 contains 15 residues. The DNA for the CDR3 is TGTGCCATCAGTGACCGGGACACCCTGCAAGAGACCCAGTACTTC. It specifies CAISDRDTLQETQYF.

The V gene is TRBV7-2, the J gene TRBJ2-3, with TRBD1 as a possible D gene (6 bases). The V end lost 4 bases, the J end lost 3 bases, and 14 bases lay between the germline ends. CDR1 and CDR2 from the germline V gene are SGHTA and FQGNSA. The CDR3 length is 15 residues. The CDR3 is CASSSQTGETDTQYF. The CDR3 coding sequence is TGTGCCAGCAGCTCCCAGACAGGAGAAACAGATACGCAGTATTTT.